A single T cell receptor beta chain is shown here with its context. This clone is a singleton in its sample. Its antigen has not been determined. Base qualities were left out, and no much larger clone turns up one base away. Blood samples were collected up to 4 times in the first month after transplant and then at least monthly when available. The CDR3, from cysteine to phenylalanine, totals 13 residues. The only DNA kept is the CDR3, 39 bases in frame from the first base. Via the germline V gene (reference sequence), CDR1 is GTSNPN and CDR2 SVGIG. The V and J ends are trimmed by 3 bases and 1 base, leaving 9 bases between them. This sample is part of a study of graft-versus-host responses after intestinal transplantation (dated by TCRdb to the early 2020s). Study-wide context: Multivisceral, liver-intestinal, or isolated intestinal transplants were received by the recipients. Anti-thymocyte globulin induction was given to all recipients, followed by maintenance tacrolimus and steroids for approximately 3 years. Graft-versus-host and host-versus-graft alloreactive T cell clones were tracked in the graft, circulation and bone marrow after intestinal transplantation using bulk TCR-beta CDR3 sequencing. Alloreactive clones were identified by sequencing pre-transplant mixed lymphocyte reaction products and comparing these products with unstimulated pre-transplant donor and recipient T cells. The cohort enrolled about two dozen intestinal transplant recipients, one of whom was a retransplant, and a few patients without pretransplant specimens were excluded. A peak of at least 4% donor T cells among recipient peripheral blood mononuclear cells was the definition used for donor T cell macrochimerism. Instead of going to the commercial service, samples from a few later patients were sequenced in-house on an Illumina MiSeq and processed with MiXCR.

Library construction relied on the immunoSEQ multiplex PCR assay. For most patients, genomic DNA was subjected to high-throughput TCR-beta CDR3 sequencing by Adaptive Biotechnologies. The paper's processing steps were these. TCR sequencing data were retrieved from Adaptive's ImmunoSEQ software for around 20 patients, whereas three other patients were processed with MiXCR and VDJtools. CDR3 nucleotide sequences shared by donor and recipient were removed because the origin of these sequences could not be assigned. At least 2-fold expansion over unstimulated cells and a minimum CFSE-low frequency of 0.002% (template counts) or 0.001% (read counts) were required for clones to be classified as alloreactive. Clones detected in sequenced pre-transplant spleen, lymph node, or MLR CFSE-low populations of the donor or recipient were defined as mappable. Cumulative frequency of alloreactive clones was calculated as a percentage of all sequences weighted by copy number. In its TCRdb copy, this immuneACCESS table keeps in-frame sequences only and misses some clones. Where compared with another copy, unresolved V genes explain less than half of these, and the others have no known cause. Clone size and V and J calls were adopted from that table, with D and trimming inferred from the DNA. The sample table holds 77,000 or so clones, of which about 92% were seen once. Of the sample, under 0.85% is held by the ten largest clones.

What the study reported, not specific to this receptor: High GvH to HvG T cell clonal ratios were observed in the allografts of patients with donor T cell macrochimerism. The relatively low number and heterogeneity of intestinal transplant patients limited the conclusions. Early after transplant, peak levels of circulating GvH clones were associated with declines in HvG clones. GvH clones were found in recipient bone marrow, and some of the GvH clones appeared earlier in ileal mucosa or blood, which is consistent with an intestinal mucosal origin.

The chain links TRBV30 with TRBJ1-1, with the D gene call left open. Sample: PBMCs, taken 98 days after intestinal transplantation. The clonotype comes from a human patient who received an intestinal transplant, so some T cells may come from the graft donor. The nucleotide sequence reads as follows: TGTGCCTGGAGCTTCGGGAGGAACACTGAAGCTTTCTTT. This sequence encodes CAWSFGRNTEAFF.